The entry below describes one TCR beta chain. Its antigen is undetermined. The entry originates in a study of T cell repertoires in cytomegalovirus infection. Across the study: As its CMV epitopes, the study selected recently identified HLA-C-restricted and well-studied HLA-B-restricted targets. It can be stated that public TCR beta signatures indicated CMV infection as well as a matching HLA type.

Study-level points and caveats: The cumulative frequency of public TCR beta families identified carriers of CMV plus the relevant HLA. Dominating the ex vivo response were TCR beta clonotypes that were CMV-specific and HLA-C-restricted.

Germline V gene data show CDR1 as SGHVS and CDR2 as FQNEAQ. The CDR3 covers 16 residues. With 2 bases clipped from V and 6 bases from J, the junction kept 10 bases outside the gene matches. Using its own MiXCR run on the reads, TCRdb lists one record per CDR3 protein. The sample includes around 570,000 distinct CDR3 sequences, over 35% of them seen just once. This receptor was identified in a human donor in good health (CMV status not recorded). Some clones in this sample may be carry-over from other donors' samples. The chain joins TRBV7-8 to TRBJ2-3, with 8 bases that match TRBD2. The specimen comprised cultured PBMCs, sampled from culture after CMV antigen stimulation. The CDR3, as DNA: TGTGCCAGCAGCTTACCGGGAGGGGCCTCGGGGGATACGCAGTATTTT. Residues: CASSLPGGASGDTQYF. Supplemented by reference TRBV7-8 and TRBJ2-3, the full variable domain reads GAGVSQSPRYKVAKRGQDVALRCDPISGHVSLFWYQQALGQGPEFLTYFQNEAQLDKSGLPSDRFFAERPEGSVSTLKIQRTQQEDSAVYLCASSLPGGASGDTQYFGPGTRLTVL.